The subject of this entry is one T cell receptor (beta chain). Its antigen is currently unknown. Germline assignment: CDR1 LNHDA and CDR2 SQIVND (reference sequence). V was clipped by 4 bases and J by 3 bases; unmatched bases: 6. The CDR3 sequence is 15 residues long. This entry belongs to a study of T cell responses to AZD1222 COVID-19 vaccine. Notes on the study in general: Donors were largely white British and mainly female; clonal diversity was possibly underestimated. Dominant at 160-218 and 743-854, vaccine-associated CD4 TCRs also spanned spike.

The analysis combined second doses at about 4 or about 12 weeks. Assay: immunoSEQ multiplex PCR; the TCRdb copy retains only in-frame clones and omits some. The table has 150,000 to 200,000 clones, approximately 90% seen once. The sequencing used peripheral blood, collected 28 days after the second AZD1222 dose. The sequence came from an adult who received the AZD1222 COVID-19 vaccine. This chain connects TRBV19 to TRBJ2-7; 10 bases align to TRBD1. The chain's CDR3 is CASSTGGTGVYEQYF. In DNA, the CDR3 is TGTGCCAGTAGTACCGGGGGGACAGGGGTCTACGAGCAGTACTTC.